These 7 T cell receptor beta chains share one sample of origin, sequenced in a study of identical twins. TCRdb called the 5' RACE reads again in MiXCR, with one record for every CDR3 protein. The table has roughly 720,000 distinct CDR3 sequences, about 20% seen once; the top ten hold around 13%. In addition, the sample was reused for a study of T cells expressing NK-cell markers.

The sequenced material came from PBMCs. Every receptor here comes from a woman in her late teens or twenties in good health.

This clonotype was counted at least ten times. This chain joins TRBV12-3 or TRBV12-4 and TRBJ1-4; the D is unclear. V was clipped by 3 bases and J by 7 bases, with 9 bases between them. This CDR3 comprises 13 residues. This chain's CDR3 is CASSFAGSEKLFF. CDR3 nucleotide sequence: TGTGCCAGCAGTTTTGCGGGGAGTGAAAAACTGTTTTTT.

This clonotype was counted many times. The J gene is TRBJ2-7, the V gene TRBV12-3 or TRBV12-4; D gene unclear. The ends were cut back, 5 bases at V and 6 bases at J, with 11 bases in the middle. The CDR3 loop spans 12 amino acids. The CDR3 coding sequence is TGTGCCAGCAGTACCCCGCCCAGCGAGCAGTACTTC. This codes for CASSTPPSEQYF.

This chain uses TRBV7-2 with TRBJ1-5; unclear D gene. Looked up from germline, CDR1 is SGHTA and CDR2 is FQGNSA. This CDR3 is built from 14 residues. Trimming pared 4 bases from V and 7 bases from J, leaving 14 bases between. Written as DNA, the CDR3 is TGTGCCAGCAGCTCGCAGCCTGGGGAGCAGCCCCAGCATTTT. Translation gives CASSSQPGEQPQHF. The complete variable domain, with remaining parts taken from reference TRBV7-2 and TRBJ1-5, reads GAGVSQSPSNKVTEKGKDVELRCDPISGHTALYWYRQSLGQGLEFLIYFQGNSAPDKSGLPSDRFSAERTGGSVSTLTIQRTQQEDSAVYLCASSSQPGEQPQHFGDGTRLSIL.

The chain couples TRBV7-8 to TRBJ2-7; the D is unclear. CDR1 is SGHVS and CDR2 is FQNEAQ in the germline V gene. Trimming shortened V by 1 base and J by 3 bases, and 10 bases separated the two germline ends. The CDR3 spans 14 residues. CDR3 protein: CASSLGGDRYEQYF. The CDR3 nucleotides are TGTGCCAGCAGCTTAGGAGGAGACCGCTACGAGCAGTACTTC. Complete variable domain (other parts from reference TRBV7-8 and TRBJ2-7): GAGVSQSPRYKVAKRGQDVALRCDPISGHVSLFWYQQALGQGPEFLTYFQNEAQLDKSGLPSDRFFAERPEGSVSTLKIQRTQQEDSAVYLCASSLGGDRYEQYFGPGTRLTVT.

J is TRBJ1-5 and V is TRBV20-1; TRBD1 matches 8 bases. Germline CDR1 and CDR2: DFQATT and SNEGSKA (reference sequence). J was trimmed by 6 bases and V by 7 bases; bases with no gene match: 8. CDR3 length: 13 residues. The CDR3, as DNA: TGCAGTGGGTCACAGGGGGAATCTCAGCCCCAGCATTTT. Translated, it gives CSGSQGESQPQHF.

The rearrangement uses TRBV20-1 and TRBJ2-5; weak D call: TRBD2 (5 bases). The CDR3 runs 14 residues. The germline V gene encodes CDR1 DFQATT and CDR2 SNEGSKA (reference sequence). The V end was cut by 7 bases, the J end by 2 bases, with 17 bases between. The CDR3: CSVQEGPVQETQYF. In DNA, the CDR3 is TGCAGTGTTCAAGAGGGTCCGGTTCAAGAGACCCAGTACTTC.

This clonotype was seen ten or more times. This chain connects TRBV7-2 to TRBJ2-5, with D perhaps matching TRBD2 (5 bases). The V gene's germline CDR1 is SGHTA and CDR2 FQGNSA. Trimming pared 1 base from V and 4 bases from J, leaving 7 bases between. This CDR3 region has 13 residues. This chain's CDR3 is CASSLEGAETQYF. The CDR3 nucleotides are TGTGCCAGCAGCTTAGAGGGAGCAGAGACCCAGTACTTC.